These 21 T cell receptor beta chains were all obtained from the same sample, sequenced in a study of cytomegalovirus exposure and HLA in healthy donors. This PCR relied on a set of 60 Vbeta primers and 13 Jbeta primers. Sequenced by immunoSEQ multiplex PCR; TCRdb stores in-frame clones only, minus some. The repertoire holds 85,000 to 120,000 clones, with about 70% as singletons. Sequenced sample: PBMCs. These receptors were obtained from a female donor in good health and CMV-seronegative.

The chain has TRBV9 and TRBJ2-5; TRBD1 matches at 10 bases. Germline CDR1 and CDR2: SGDLS and YYNGEE. The CDR3 extends over 14 amino acids. The junction had 1 base not matched to a gene; V was cut back by 4 bases and J by 1 base. The DNA of the CDR3 is TGTGCCAGCAGCCGACAGGGGGCCCAAGAGACCCAGTACTTC. Protein sequence: CASSRQGAQETQYF.

The rearrangement uses TRBV2 and TRBJ2-7; D may be TRBD2 (5 bases). V lost 8 bases, J lost 7 bases, and 18 bases lay in between. This CDR3 is built from 13 residues. The germline gives CDR1 SNHLY, CDR2 FYNNEI. For the CDR3, the DNA is TGTGCCAGCTCGGCTGAGGGCCGGGTAGAGCAGTACTTC. It is translated as CASSAEGRVEQYF.

The chain combines TRBV19 with TRBJ1-3; no definite D call. CDR1 and CDR2 (germline): LNHDA, SQIVND (reference sequence). Trimming took 6 bases from V and 0 from J, leaving 12 bases between them. The CDR3 consists of 15 residues. CDR3 coding DNA: TGTGCCAGTAGGTTGACACTTATCTCTGGAAACACCATATATTTT. Amino acids: CASRLTLISGNTIYF. The full variable domain, with the rest looked up from reference TRBV19 and TRBJ1-3, is DGGITQSPKYLFRKEGQNVTLSCEQNLNHDAMYWYRQDPGQGLRLIYYSQIVNDFQKGDIAEGYSVSREKKESFPLTVTSAQKNPTAFYLCASRLTLISGNTIYFGEGSWLTVV.

The chain recombines TRBV12-5 with TRBJ2-5, with D uncertain. The ends were cut back, 6 bases at V and 4 bases at J, with 15 bases in the middle. The germline V gene encodes CDR1 LGHNT and CDR2 FRNRAP. The length of the CDR3 is 14 residues. The CDR3 DNA is TGTGCTAGTGGCTTTGGGCCCGGCGCAGAGACCCAGTACTTC. Translating it yields CASGFGPGAETQYF.

This rearrangement joins TRBV11-3 to TRBJ2-1; 9 bases align to TRBD2. V shed 4 bases, J shed 9 bases, and the junction held 10 bases outside the gene matches. The CDR3 runs to 15 residues. Germline CDR1 and CDR2: SGHNT and YENEEA. This CDR3 reads CASSSGTSLVVEQFF. CDR3 DNA: TGTGCCAGCAGCTCCGGGACTAGCCTGGTTGTTGAGCAGTTCTTC.

This clone was picked up a small number of times. The V gene is TRBV30, the J gene TRBJ2-3, with 13 bases fitting TRBD2. Losses at the gene ends were 5 bases for V and 4 bases for J; bases not matched to a gene: 3. CDR1 is GTSNPN, CDR2 SVGIG, per germline (reference sequence). The CDR3 sequence is 14 residues long. The CDR3 loop reads CAWRLAGGPDTQYF. The CDR3 DNA sequence: TGTGCCTGGCGACTAGCGGGAGGTCCAGATACGCAGTATTTT.

This clone was observed once. The chain is built from TRBV6-5 and TRBJ1-2; weak D call: TRBD1 (5 bases). The CDR3 is 15 amino acids. Germline lookup yields CDR1 MNHEY and CDR2 SVGAGI. V lost 2 bases and J lost 6, with 16 bases in between. CDR3 region: CASSYGTGTADGYTF. CDR3 sequence (DNA): TGTGCCAGCAGTTACGGTACGGGGACTGCTGATGGCTACACCTTC.

This clone occurred once. This sequence joins TRBV2 and TRBJ1-5, with D possibly being TRBD1 (5 bases). Germline loops: CDR1 SNHLY, CDR2 FYNNEI. V shed 5 bases and J shed 4 bases, with 9 bases lying between them. This CDR3 comprises 13 residues. The CDR3 region is CASSRQQNQPQHF. The DNA of the CDR3 is TGTGCCAGCAGTAGACAGCAAAATCAGCCCCAGCATTTT.

This clone was recorded a few times. This sequence joins TRBV5-6 and TRBJ1-2; 8 bases align to TRBD1. Per germline, CDR1 SGHDT and CDR2 YYEEEE. The CDR3 is 14 residues long. V lost 3 bases and J lost 7; bases outside the gene matches: 8. As DNA, the CDR3 is TGTGCCAGCAGCTCCCCGGGACAGGTTTCTGGCTACACCTTC. This sequence encodes CASSSPGQVSGYTF.

The J gene is TRBJ2-5, the V gene TRBV5-4, with TRBD2 identical over 7 bases. The CDR3 runs to 14 residues. Losses at the gene ends were 5 bases for V and 5 bases for J; bases not matched to a gene: 9. From germline, CDR1 is SGHNT and CDR2 YYREEE (reference sequence). The CDR3 protein is CASSVAGEGETQYF. The CDR3 DNA reads TGTGCCAGCAGTGTGGCGGGAGAAGGGGAGACCCAGTACTTC.

The chain couples TRBV10-3 to TRBJ1-1; D is unresolved. Germline values: CDR1 ENHRY, CDR2 SYGVKD. V lost 11 bases to trimming and J lost 3 bases, with 19 bases between them. The CDR3 has 14 residues. The CDR3 here is CASSSGPGDTEAFF. CDR3 bases: TGTGCCTCCTCAAGCGGCCCCGGGGACACTGAAGCTTTCTTT.

This chain uses TRBV10-3 with TRBJ2-7, with 9 bases identical to TRBD2. V shed 4 bases and J 5 bases; nucleotides not matched to a gene: 9. Looked up from germline, CDR1 is ENHRY and CDR2 is SYGVKD. The CDR3 loop spans 15 amino acids. The CDR3 here is CAISGGGGRADEQYF. In DNA, the CDR3 is TGTGCCATCAGTGGCGGAGGCGGGAGGGCCGACGAGCAGTACTTC.

The chain carries TRBV7-9 and TRBJ1-2; perhaps TRBD1 as D (6 bases). This CDR3 region has 16 residues. V gave up 6 bases and J gave up 5 bases, with 22 bases separating them. The germline V gene has CDR1 SEHNR and CDR2 FQNEAQ (reference sequence). The DNA of the CDR3 is TGTGCCAGCAGACTCGTCGGCGGGGGCTCCTCTTATGGCTACACCTTC. Translation gives CASRLVGGGSSYGYTF. Complete variable domain (other parts from reference TRBV7-9 and TRBJ1-2): DTGVSQNPRHKITKRGQNVTFRCDPISEHNRLYWYRQTLGQGPEFLTYFQNEAQLEKSRLLSDRFSAERPKGSFSTLEIQRTEQGDSAMYLCASRLVGGGSSYGYTFGSGTRLTVV.

The sample holds a few counts of this clone. CDR3 residues: CASSPDRVFSNEKLFF. The DNA of the CDR3 is TGTGCCAGCAGCCCCGACAGGGTCTTTTCTAATGAAAAACTGTTTTTT. The V and J genes are TRBV2 and TRBJ1-4, with 7 bases that match TRBD1. Germline CDR1 SNHLY, CDR2 FYNNEI. V was pared by 6 bases and J by 3 bases, with 10 bases of the junction left unmatched. The CDR3 is made up of 16 amino acids.

The V call is TRBV7-2, the J call TRBJ2-1; 9 positions agree with TRBD1. CDR3 length: 15 residues. CDR1 and CDR2 (germline): SGHTA, FQGNSA. V dropped 5 bases and J dropped 2; count of bases not matched to a gene: 4. CDR3 in amino acids: CASSLGTGPYNEQFF. CDR3 DNA sequence: TGTGCCAGCAGCCTCGGGACAGGGCCCTACAATGAGCAGTTCTTC.

This clone appeared a few times. This sequence joins TRBV19 and TRBJ1-1; no clear D. The CDR3 is made up of 15 amino acids. The V gene's germline CDR1 is LNHDA and CDR2 SQIVND (reference sequence). Trimming left V 6 bases short and J 3 bases short, with 17 bases between. CDR3 residues: CASSLYGTADTEAFF. CDR3 DNA sequence: TGTGCCAGTAGCCTCTACGGTACAGCTGACACTGAAGCTTTCTTT.

This rearrangement joins TRBV5-5 to TRBJ2-5; TRBD1 matches 7 bases. The CDR3 runs to 13 residues. V shed 4 bases, J shed 7 bases, and the junction held 7 bases outside the gene matches. Germline V gene data show CDR1 as SGHKS and CDR2 as YYEKEE (reference sequence). The CDR3 DNA follows: TGTGCCAGCAGCAGCGGACAGGCCGGGACCCAGTACTTC. Its protein is CASSSGQAGTQYF.

This rearrangement joins TRBV13 to TRBJ2-7, with D unresolved. Trimming left V 1 base short and J 5 bases short, with 9 bases between. Germline V gives CDR1 PRHDT, CDR2 FYEKMQ (reference sequence). The CDR3 sequence is 13 residues long. DNA of the CDR3: TGTGCCAGCAGCTTAGAGGCAGGAAACGAGCAGTACTTC. It codes for CASSLEAGNEQYF. Drawing the rest from reference TRBV13 and TRBJ2-7, the complete variable domain is AAGVIQSPRHLIKEKRETATLKCYPIPRHDTVYWYQQGPGQDPQFLISFYEKMQSDKGSIPDRFSAQQFSDYHSELNMSSLELGDSALYFCASSLEAGNEQYFGPGTRLTVT.

This clone came up a few times. The V gene is TRBV5-6, the J gene TRBJ1-1; unclear D gene. V gave up 0 bases and J gave up 5 bases, with 11 bases separating them. The CDR3 length is 14 residues. The V gene's germline CDR1 is SGHDT and CDR2 YYEEEE. This CDR3 reads CASSLDLGSTEAFF. The CDR3 DNA reads as TGTGCCAGCAGCTTGGATTTGGGGAGTACTGAAGCTTTCTTT.

The chain has TRBV5-1 and TRBJ2-3, with D tentatively TRBD2 (6 bases). Germline assignment: CDR1 SGHRS and CDR2 YFSETQ. The CDR3 sequence is 15 residues long. V dropped 2 bases and J dropped 2 bases, with 12 bases sitting between them. CDR3 sequence (DNA): TGCGCCAGCAGCTTTAGAGCGGGCCCCACAGATACGCAGTATTTT. It encodes CASSFRAGPTDTQYF. The full variable domain, with the rest looked up from reference TRBV5-1 and TRBJ2-3, is KAGVTQTPRYLIKTRGQQVTLSCSPISGHRSVSWYQQTPGQGLQFLFEYFSETQRNKGNFPGRFSGRQFSNSRSEMNVSTLELGDSALYLCASSFRAGPTDTQYFGPGTRLTVL.

CDR3 in DNA: TGTGCCAGCAGCTACGGTTCAGGGACTAATGAAAAACTGTTTTTT. This gives the protein CASSYGSGTNEKLFF. V and J are TRBV11-3 and TRBJ1-4, with TRBD1 as a possible D gene (5 bases). Germline lookup yields CDR1 SGHNT and CDR2 YENEEA. The V and J ends lost 4 bases and 2 bases respectively, with 11 bases between them. CDR3 length equals 15 residues.